This TCR beta chain was sequenced in a study of blood T cell repertoires in COVID-19. About the research overall: The United States, Italy and Spain supplied acute and convalescent COVID-19 samples. In each case, the material was cDNA or gDNA derived from T cells, B-cell-depleted T cells, or PBMCs.

CDR3 length: 15 amino acids. Germline loops: CDR1 LNHDA, CDR2 SQIVND (reference sequence). V was clipped by 4 bases and J by 2 bases, with 15 bases between them. This clone was observed at least ten times. Methods used by the authors: Counts of nucleated cells, estimated from reference gene primer amplification, were obtained. Clones were sequenced by immunoSEQ multiplex PCR, and TCRdb holds only the in-frame ones, with some missing. The DNA was the basis for D and trimming; V, J and clone size are from that table. Among under 300,000 clones listed, 84% were seen once. This sequence joins TRBV19 and TRBJ2-7, with D possibly matching TRBD1 (6 bases). Sequences were obtained from peripheral blood. This TCR was recovered from a woman aged 40 to 50 who had recovered from COVID-19. CDR3 bases: TGTGCCAGTAGTACCCGGAATTCAGGGGCCTACGAGCAGTACTTC. Protein sequence: CASSTRNSGAYEQYF.